These 24 T cell receptor beta chains came from one sample sequenced in a study of cytomegalovirus exposure and HLA in healthy donors. This PCR relied on a set of 60 Vbeta primers and 13 Jbeta primers. This table comes from immunoSEQ multiplex PCR, and its TCRdb copy is limited to in-frame clones, with some not included. Of some 150,000 clones in the sample, around 75% were seen once. The material sequenced was PBMCs. The receptor source for this set is a female donor in good health and CMV-seronegative.

This clone has a single count. The gene calls are TRBV5-6 and TRBJ2-3; 8 nucleotides match TRBD2. Trimming cost V 4 bases and J 3 bases; bases outside gene matches: 4. The CDR3 is made up of 14 amino acids. Germline V gives CDR1 SGHDT, CDR2 YYEEEE. The CDR3 DNA sequence: TGTGCCAGCAGCGAAACTAGCGGTACAGATACGCAGTATTTT. Translated: CASSETSGTDTQYF.

The chain employs TRBV5-1 and TRBJ1-1, with D perhaps matching TRBD1 (6 bases). CDR3 length: 16 residues. Germline loops: CDR1 SGHRS, CDR2 YFSETQ. V was pared by 1 base and J by 5 bases, with 18 bases between. CDR3 residues: CASSLIRGRGKTEAFF. The CDR3 nucleotides are TGCGCCAGCAGCTTGATCAGGGGACGTGGAAAAACTGAAGCTTTCTTT.

The CDR3 DNA follows: TGTGCCAGCAGGAGGGACAGACTTCTCTCCTACGAGCAGTACTTC. Its protein product is CASRRDRLLSYEQYF. The chain uses TRBV2 and TRBJ2-7; 7 bases are a match to TRBD1. The CDR3 has 15 residues. In germline, CDR1 is SNHLY, CDR2 FYNNEI. The trim removed 6 bases at V and 0 bases at J, leaving 8 bases unmatched. Drawing the rest from reference TRBV2 and TRBJ2-7, the complete variable domain is EPEVTQTPSHQVTQMGQEVILRCVPISNHLYFYWYRQILGQKVEFLVSFYNNEISEKSEIFDDQFSVERPDGSNFTLKIRSTKLEDSAMYFCASRRDRLLSYEQYFGPGTRLTVT.

The gene calls are TRBV10-3 and TRBJ1-1, with no clear D. V was cut by 5 bases and J by 3 bases, with 10 bases left in between. The CDR3 extends over 13 amino acids. Germline V lookup: CDR1 ENHRY, CDR2 SYGVKD. The DNA of the CDR3 is TGTGCCATCAGTACAACAGCGGACACTGAAGCTTTCTTT. This gives the protein CAISTTADTEAFF.

The rearrangement uses TRBV9 and TRBJ1-4, with TRBD1 identical over 7 bases. This CDR3 region has 14 residues. The germline V gene has CDR1 SGDLS and CDR2 YYNGEE. With V trimmed by 4 bases and J by 10 bases, 10 bases remained unmatched. The CDR3 loop reads CASSLGTDGGKLFF. CDR3 bases: TGTGCCAGCAGCTTAGGGACAGATGGTGGAAAACTGTTTTTT.

This chain uses TRBV28 with TRBJ1-1; D is uncertain. The length of the CDR3 is 13 residues. The germline V gene has CDR1 MDHEN and CDR2 SYDVKM. CDR3 sequence reads: CASTRGGKTEAFF. The CDR3 bases are TGTGCGAGTACCCGGGGAGGAAAAACTGAAGCTTTCTTT. The variable domain in full, completed from reference TRBV28 and TRBJ1-1, reads DVKVTQSSRYLVKRTGEKVFLECVQDMDHENMFWYRQDPGLGLRLIYFSYDVKMKEKGDIPEGYSVSREKKERFSLILESASTNQTSMYLCASTRGGKTEAFFGQGTRLTVV.

This clone showed up just a few times. This chain links TRBV2 with TRBJ1-5, with TRBD1 matching over 8 bases. V was pared by 6 bases and J by 2 bases, with 12 bases of the junction left unmatched. Germline loops: CDR1 SNHLY, CDR2 FYNNEI. This CDR3 is 17 amino acids long. CDR3 bases: TGTGCCAGCAGGCACCAGACAGGGGCGAGAGGCAATCAGCCCCAGCATTTT. Its protein product is CASRHQTGARGNQPQHF.

The chain uses TRBV7-3 and TRBJ2-1, with D maybe TRBD1 (5 bases). Trimming took off 2 bases at V and 0 bases at J, with 8 bases between the two ends. Germline values: CDR1 SGHTA, CDR2 FQGTGA. The CDR3 runs 15 residues. DNA for the CDR3: TGTGCCAGCAGCTTAGACAGCAGCTCCTACAATGAGCAGTTCTTC. Protein sequence: CASSLDSSSYNEQFF. The whole variable domain, filled in from reference TRBV7-3 and TRBJ2-1, reads GAGVSQTPSNKVTEKGKYVELRCDPISGHTALYWYRQSLGQGPEFLIYFQGTGAADDSGLPNDRFFAVRPEGSVSTLKIQRTERGDSAVYLCASSLDSSSYNEQFFGPGTRLTVL.

This sequence joins TRBV25-1 and TRBJ2-3; 10 bases line up with TRBD2. V lost 6 bases, J lost 2 bases, and 2 bases stayed unmatched. The length of the CDR3 is 14 residues. Per the germline V gene, CDR1 is MGHDK and CDR2 is SYGVNS. The CDR3 sequence is CASRGLAVTDTQYF. For the CDR3, the DNA is TGTGCCAGCAGAGGACTAGCGGTCACAGATACGCAGTATTTT.

This chain links TRBV29-1 with TRBJ2-3, with D possibly TRBD1 on 5 matching bases. The V end lost 6 bases, the J end lost 2 bases, and 15 bases lay between the germline ends. There are 14 residues in the CDR3. In germline, CDR1 is SQVTM, CDR2 ANQGSEA. This CDR3 reads CSVGKTGPTDTQYF. The CDR3 coding sequence is TGCAGCGTCGGAAAAACAGGACCCACAGATACGCAGTATTTT.

The chain is built from TRBV25-1 and TRBJ2-2, with D maybe TRBD2 (5 bases). The germline V and J ends were trimmed by 6 bases and 6 bases, with 5 bases remaining between them. The germline gives CDR1 MGHDK, CDR2 SYGVNS. This CDR3 region has 11 residues. The DNA of the CDR3 is TGTGCCAGCAGGGAGGCCGGGGAGCTGTTTTTT. Amino acids: CASREAGELFF.

This chain connects TRBV5-4 to TRBJ2-1; 10 bases match TRBD2. Losses at the gene ends were 4 bases for V and 7 bases for J; bases not matched to a gene: 11. In germline, CDR1 is SGHNT, CDR2 YYREEE (reference sequence). This CDR3 has 16 residues. The chain's CDR3 is CASSTRTSGVLNEQFF. The DNA of the CDR3 is TGTGCCAGCAGCACTCGGACTAGCGGCGTGTTGAATGAGCAGTTCTTC. Filled out from reference TRBV5-4 and TRBJ2-1, the complete variable domain reads ETGVTQSPTHLIKTRGQQVTLRCSSQSGHNTVSWYQQALGQGPQFIFQYYREEENGRGNFPPRFSGLQFPNYSSELNVNALELDDSALYLCASSTRTSGVLNEQFFGPGTRLTVL.

The rearrangement links TRBV5-1 to TRBJ1-4; TRBD1 is a possible D gene (5 bases). The CDR3 sequence is 15 residues long. CDR1 SGHRS and CDR2 YFSETQ come from the germline V gene. The V gene lost 0 bases and the J gene lost 10 bases, with 16 bases spanning the gap. The CDR3 nucleotides read TGCGCCAGCAGCTTGGCCGACCCGTGGCAGGGAAAACTGTTTTTT. It yields the protein CASSLADPWQGKLFF.

The chain has TRBV5-1 and TRBJ2-3; TRBD1 matches at 9 bases. The germline V gene encodes CDR1 SGHRS and CDR2 YFSETQ. The CDR3 spans 15 residues. V shed 2 bases and J 5 bases; nucleotides not matched to a gene: 6. The CDR3 is CASSLGDRDIDTQYF. The CDR3 region has the DNA TGCGCCAGCAGCTTAGGGGACAGGGATATAGATACGCAGTATTTT. Full variable domain (missing parts from reference TRBV5-1 and TRBJ2-3): KAGVTQTPRYLIKTRGQQVTLSCSPISGHRSVSWYQQTPGQGLQFLFEYFSETQRNKGNFPGRFSGRQFSNSRSEMNVSTLELGDSALYLCASSLGDRDIDTQYFGPGTRLTVL.

This clone was recorded a few times. This rearrangement joins TRBV7-9 to TRBJ1-1, with a weak D call TRBD1 (5 bases). The CDR3 contains 13 residues. In germline, CDR1 is SEHNR, CDR2 FQNEAQ (reference sequence). The V and J ends lost 5 bases and 1 base respectively, with 8 bases between them. This CDR3 reads CASSPTANTEAFF. In nucleotides, the CDR3 is TGTGCCAGCAGCCCGACAGCGAACACTGAAGCTTTCTTT.

The chain combines TRBV28 with TRBJ1-2, with D perhaps TRBD1 (5 bases). Per germline, CDR1 MDHEN and CDR2 SYDVKM. V dropped 3 bases and J dropped 1 base, with 9 bases sitting between them. The CDR3 has 14 amino acids. CDR3 protein: CASSFPQGNYGYTF. As DNA, the CDR3 is TGTGCCAGCAGTTTCCCCCAGGGTAACTATGGCTACACCTTC.

The chain couples TRBV5-1 to TRBJ2-5, with TRBD2 identical over 9 bases. V was pared by 4 bases and J by 4 bases, with 5 bases of the junction left unmatched. Looked up from germline, CDR1 is SGHRS and CDR2 is YFSETQ. The CDR3 consists of 14 residues. CDR3 in DNA: TGCGCCAGCAGCCACGGCGGGGGGGGAGAGACCCAGTACTTC. Residues: CASSHGGGGETQYF.

As regards this clone: The identical CDR3 is also encoded by other nucleotide sequences in the sample. The chain carries TRBV6-5 and TRBJ2-2; D gene ambiguous. There are 14 residues in the CDR3. The germline V and J ends were trimmed by 0 bases and 1 base, with 3 bases remaining between them. CDR1 MNHEY and CDR2 SVGAGI come from the germline V gene. The CDR3 bases are TGTGCCAGCAGTTACTCTCGGAACACCGGGGAGCTGTTTTTT. This translates into CASSYSRNTGELFF.

This clone was counted only a few times. The rearrangement links TRBV29-1 to TRBJ2-1; 9 bases agree with TRBD1. In germline, CDR1 is SQVTM, CDR2 ANQGSEA. The V segment lost 6 bases and the J segment 8 bases; nucleotides outside the gene matches: 5. CDR3 length: 12 amino acids. The CDR3: CSVDRGMDEQFF. The CDR3 bases are TGCAGCGTGGACAGGGGCATGGATGAGCAGTTCTTC.

The chain couples TRBV27 to TRBJ2-7; 7 bases match TRBD2. The CDR3 covers 17 residues. The trim removed 5 bases at V and 0 bases at J, leaving 13 bases unmatched. Per germline, CDR1 MNHEY and CDR2 SMNVEV (reference sequence). The CDR3 nucleotides are TGTGCCAGCAGTCCCCTTCCGGGGGGAGGGTTCTCCTACGAGCAGTACTTC. Translated: CASSPLPGGGFSYEQYF.

V gene TRBV29-1 combines with J gene TRBJ2-2, with D perhaps TRBD2 (8 bases). The germline gives CDR1 SQVTM, CDR2 ANQGSEA. With 0 bases removed from V and 3 bases from J, the gap between germline ends came to 20 bases. The CDR3 has 18 residues. CDR3 loop: CSVEDVGGGGRDTGELFF. The CDR3 DNA reads as TGCAGCGTTGAAGATGTAGGGGGCGGGGGGCGAGACACCGGGGAGCTGTTTTTT.

This rearrangement joins TRBV6-5 to TRBJ2-3; D perhaps matches TRBD2 (6 bases). The CDR3 is 16 amino acids. Germline values: CDR1 MNHEY, CDR2 SVGAGI. Trimming took 2 bases from V and 5 from J, leaving 17 bases between them. The DNA of the CDR3 is TGTGCCAGCAGTTACCTCGATCGGGAGTATGAAGATACGCAGTATTTT. Its protein product is CASSYLDREYEDTQYF.

The chain links TRBV7-4 to TRBJ1-2; D remains ambiguous. The CDR3 covers 15 residues. V gave up 1 base and J gave up 8 bases, with 17 bases separating them. Germline CDR1 SGHVT, CDR2 SQSDAQ. The CDR3 reads CASSLGVVRKAGYTF. The CDR3 DNA reads TGTGCCAGCAGCTTAGGTGTTGTCAGGAAGGCGGGCTACACCTTC.

The chain joins TRBV28 to TRBJ2-1, with 10 nucleotides matching TRBD2. Germline CDR1 and CDR2: MDHEN and SYDVKM. The CDR3 totals 19 residues. The ends lost 2 bases at V and 3 bases at J; junction bases unmatched: 13. The CDR3 sequence: CASSLGVNSGRLFYNEQFF. The CDR3 DNA reads TGTGCCAGCAGTTTAGGGGTGAATAGCGGGAGGTTGTTCTACAATGAGCAGTTCTTC.